A single sample is the source of the 11 T cell receptor beta chains below, sequenced in a study of regulatory T cells in long-lasting Graves disease. iRepertoire HTBI primers and Arm-PCR of CDR3 regions built TCR beta libraries. TCRdb reprocessed the multiplex PCR reads via MiXCR and lists one record per CDR3 protein. Seen here are 300,000 or so distinct CDR3 sequences, 20% observed once, and the top ten hold over 25%. Sample time point: persistent/refractory GD, antithyroid drugs over 5 years with positive TRAb. PBMCs were the source of the RNA used for TCR sequencing. Sequenced here: peripheral blood mononuclear cells (PBMCs), sampled when the disease was refractory, from a patient treated with antithyroid drugs. The source is a female donor with Graves disease.

Many counts were recorded for this clonotype. V is TRBV15 and J is TRBJ1-1; no clear D gene. Germline CDR1 and CDR2: LNHNV and YYDKDF (reference sequence). V lost 0 bases and J 3 bases, leaving 11 bases between the germline ends. This CDR3 has 15 amino acids. The CDR3 is CATSRDYSGDTEAFF. CDR3 nucleotide sequence: TGTGCCACCAGCAGAGATTATTCCGGGGACACTGAAGCTTTCTTT.

This clonotype was seen repeatedly, ten times or more. The gene calls are TRBV20-1 and TRBJ2-7, with no clear D. Between the trimmed V and J ends, which lost 4 bases and 0 bases, there was a span of 4 bases. Germline CDR1 is DFQATT and CDR2 is SNEGSKA (reference sequence). The CDR3 sequence is 11 residues long. DNA of the CDR3: TGCAGTGCTAAGGACTCCTACGAGCAGTACTTC. Amino acids: CSAKDSYEQYF.

Notes on this clonotype: A read error may be the cause here, since a much bigger clone is one base away. The genes are TRBV28 and TRBJ1-5; possible D gene TRBD1, 6 bases. The CDR3 loop spans 13 amino acids. Trimming took 8 bases from V and 5 from J, leaving 13 bases between them. The germline CDR1 and CDR2 sequences are MDHEN and SYDVKM. The CDR3 DNA sequence: TGTGCCAGCCCTACAGGGTACCATCAGCCCCAGCATTTT. This codes for CASPTGYHQPQHF.

This clonotype was seen a few times. The CDR3 nucleotides read TGTGCCAGCAGCGAGCGGACAGGGCCTGGAAACACCATATATTTT. The encoded protein is CASSERTGPGNTIYF. The chain carries TRBV9 and TRBJ1-3; 8 bases fit TRBD1. Germline V CDR1 and CDR2: SGDLS, YYNGEE. The CDR3 is made up of 15 amino acids. V was pared by 3 bases and J by 2 bases, with 4 bases of the junction left unmatched.

The V call is TRBV7-2, the J call TRBJ2-7; 12 nucleotides line up with TRBD2. The V gene end was trimmed by 1 base and the J gene end by 4 bases; junction bases not matched to a gene: 14. Germline lookup yields CDR1 SGHTA and CDR2 FQGNSA. The CDR3 spans 19 residues. The DNA for the CDR3 is TGTGCCAGCAGCTTAGGGGGGGCGCTAGCGGGGGGGCCGGGGTACGAGCAGTACTTC. Its protein product is CASSLGGALAGGPGYEQYF.

This clonotype appeared a few times. The chain is built from TRBV20-1 and TRBJ1-5, with 9 bases aligning to TRBD1. With 0 bases clipped from V and 0 bases from J, the junction kept 6 bases outside the gene matches. Germline V gene data show CDR1 as DFQATT and CDR2 as SNEGSKA (reference sequence). The CDR3 covers 17 residues. CDR3 residues: CSAREGGTGYSNQPQHF. CDR3 coding DNA: TGCAGTGCTAGAGAGGGTGGGACAGGGTATAGCAATCAGCCCCAGCATTTT.

This clonotype was seen at least ten times. V gene TRBV20-1 combines with J gene TRBJ2-5; TRBD1 agrees at 11 bases. In germline, CDR1 is DFQATT, CDR2 SNEGSKA (reference sequence). The CDR3 has 16 residues. With 3 bases clipped from V and 1 base from J, the junction kept 7 bases outside the gene matches. In nucleotides, the CDR3 is TGCAGTGCTAGGGAACCGGGACAGGGGGTCCAAGAGACCCAGTACTTC. Its protein product is CSAREPGQGVQETQYF.

To note about this clonotype: Given a much more abundant clone one base away, this may be a read error. The V and J genes are TRBV6-5 and TRBJ2-5; 8 bases match TRBD1. The DNA end is more similar to TRBJ2-7, so the J call may be wrong. The CDR3 spans 15 residues. Germline V lookup: CDR1 MNHEY, CDR2 SVGAGI. This chain's CDR3 is CASSYSPGTGYEQYF. As DNA, the CDR3 is TGTGCCAGCAGTTACTCCCCCGGGACAGGCTACGAGCAGTACTTC.

This clonotype was seen a handful of times. The chain joins TRBV7-9 to TRBJ1-1; no clear D. Germline-derived CDR1 and CDR2 are SEHNR and FQNEAQ (reference sequence). V was shortened by 6 bases and J by 10 bases, with 12 bases between the two germline ends. CDR3 length equals 11 residues. The DNA for the CDR3 is TGTGCCAGCAGTCCCGGAGGGCGAGCTTTCTTT. It yields the protein CASSPGGRAFF.

The rearrangement joins TRBV20-1 to TRBJ1-1; D is uncertain. V lost 6 bases to trimming and J lost 7 bases, with 12 bases between them. Germline V gene data show CDR1 as DFQATT and CDR2 as SNEGSKA (reference sequence). The CDR3 covers 11 residues. The CDR3 region is CSALKYGEAFF. The CDR3 coding sequence is TGCAGTGCCCTAAAGTACGGTGAAGCTTTCTTT.

The sample holds many counts of this clonotype. The chain recombines TRBV5-6 with TRBJ1-2, with 11 bases fitting TRBD1. V was pared by 2 bases and J by 8 bases, with 17 bases of the junction left unmatched. Germline CDR1 is SGHDT and CDR2 is YYEEEE. This CDR3 contains 18 residues. CDR3 DNA sequence: TGTGCCAGCAGCTTCTACCGGGACAGGGGGAGCAGTAGTACGGGCTACACCTTC. Protein sequence: CASSFYRDRGSSSTGYTF.